One sample yielded the 19 T cell receptor beta chains listed below, sequenced in a study of CXCR3-negative and CXCR3-positive naive CD8 T cells. UMI-labeled 5' RACE yielded the TRB cDNA libraries. No DNA is given; TCRdb re-called the 5' RACE reads and lists each CDR3 protein once. Its clone listing holds over 35,000 distinct CDR3 sequences. The specimen sequenced was memory CD8+ T cells from blood. All receptors derive from a human donor in good health. Some clones in this sample may be carry-over from other donors' samples.

The rearrangement uses TRBV7-9 and TRBJ2-1; TCRdb's D call of TRBD1 is untestable without DNA. The length of the CDR3 is 15 residues. The V gene's germline CDR1 is SEHNR and CDR2 FQNEAQ (reference sequence). The CDR3 loop is CASSLGSPYYNEQFF.

V is TRBV15 and J is TRBJ2-7. CDR3 size: 12 residues. CDR1 is LNHNV and CDR2 is YYDKDF in the germline V gene (reference sequence). Here the CDR3 reads CATSSLGSEQYF.

The gene calls are TRBV28 and TRBJ2-7; TCRdb's assignment of TRBD1 cannot be checked, as there is no DNA. Germline V gene lookup returns CDR1 MDHEN and CDR2 SYDVKM. The CDR3 length is 14 residues. The CDR3 sequence: CASSFPRGRYEQYF.

The chain links TRBV7-2 to TRBJ2-7. Germline V lookup: CDR1 SGHTA, CDR2 FQGNSA. The CDR3 covers 14 residues. CDR3 sequence: CASSLPLALYEQYF.

The V gene is TRBV29-1, the J gene TRBJ2-2; TCRdb outputs TRBD1, but without DNA this stays unchecked. The CDR3 is 13 amino acids. The germline CDR1 and CDR2 sequences are SQVTM and ANQGSEA. Here the CDR3 reads CSGRRTETGELFF.

V and J are TRBV25-1 and TRBJ2-7; TCRdb reports TRBD1, a call that lacks DNA to check it against. CDR3 size: 13 residues. Germline-derived CDR1 and CDR2 are MGHDK and SYGVNS. This CDR3 reads CASRSAGSYEQYF.

The J gene is TRBJ2-1, the V gene TRBV7-8. Germline-derived CDR1 and CDR2 are SGHVS and FQNEAQ. CDR3 length: 14 residues. The CDR3: CASSWSVSYNEQFF. Combining the CDR3 with reference TRBV7-8 and TRBJ2-1 gives the whole variable domain GAGVSQSPRYKVAKRGQDVALRCDPISGHVSLFWYQQALGQGPEFLTYFQNEAQLDKSGLPSDRFFAERPEGSVSTLKIQRTQQEDSAVYLCASSWSVSYNEQFFGPGTRLTVL.

The chain has TRBV28 and TRBJ2-7. The V gene's germline CDR1 is MDHEN and CDR2 SYDVKM. CDR3 length: 15 residues. CDR3 in amino acids: CASRTGTEPYYEQYF.

This chain connects TRBV12-3 or TRBV12-4 to TRBJ1-1. The CDR3 spans 14 residues. This CDR3 is CASSYSTMNTEAFF.

The gene calls are TRBV28 and TRBJ2-5. Germline CDR1 is MDHEN and CDR2 is SYDVKM. The length of the CDR3 is 14 residues. CDR3 sequence reads: CASSLSDSGETQYF.

This chain connects TRBV28 to TRBJ2-7. The CDR3 extends over 12 amino acids. From germline, CDR1 is MDHEN and CDR2 SYDVKM. The CDR3 spells CASSFRPWEQYF.

The J gene is TRBJ2-2, the V gene TRBV11-2. CDR3 length: 11 amino acids. Germline lookup yields CDR1 SGHAT and CDR2 FQNNGV. The CDR3: CAVEATGELFF.

This chain links TRBV6-6 with TRBJ2-3; TCRdb picks TRBD2, but there is no DNA to check that call. The CDR3 length is 15 residues. Germline CDR1 is MNHNY and CDR2 is SVGAGI (reference sequence). The CDR3 sequence is CASSVTSGLGDTQYF.

The chain joins TRBV28 to TRBJ2-7; TCRdb lists TRBD2, though no DNA is available to test this call. The germline V gene has CDR1 MDHEN and CDR2 SYDVKM. The CDR3 is 15 amino acids. CDR3 protein: CASSSRGVREHEQYF.

CDR3 region: CASSIVSGFLAGANEQFF. The rearrangement uses TRBV19 and TRBJ2-1; the TRBD2 assignment by TCRdb is unverifiable without DNA. Germline V gene sequence: CDR1 LNHDA, CDR2 SQIVND (reference sequence). This CDR3 region has 18 residues.

CDR3 sequence: CASSAARGQETQYF. This rearrangement joins TRBV25-1 to TRBJ2-5; TCRdb gives TRBD1 as the D gene, but with no DNA this cannot be confirmed. This CDR3 spans 14 amino acids. Germline V gene data show CDR1 as MGHDK and CDR2 as SYGVNS. Variable domain in full (rest from reference TRBV25-1 and TRBJ2-5): EADIYQTPRYLVIGTGKKITLECSQTMGHDKMYWYQQDPGMELHLIHYSYGVNSTEKGDLSSESTVSRIRTEHFPLTLESARPSHTSQYLCASSAARGQETQYFGPGTRLLVL.

The chain couples TRBV29-1 to TRBJ2-7; TCRdb names TRBD1, which stays unverified in the absence of DNA. From germline, CDR1 is SQVTM and CDR2 ANQGSEA. The CDR3 runs to 11 residues. The CDR3: CSVEGGREQYF.

The chain links TRBV5-4 to TRBJ1-2; TCRdb gives TRBD1 as the D gene, but with no DNA this cannot be confirmed. The CDR3 is 16 amino acids. Germline loops: CDR1 SGHNT, CDR2 YYREEE (reference sequence). CDR3 residues: CASTHPDRGLSYGYTF.

The chain joins TRBV19 to TRBJ2-2; without DNA, the TCRdb call of TRBD2 cannot be checked. The CDR3 has 18 residues. The germline V gene has CDR1 LNHDA and CDR2 SQIVND (reference sequence). This CDR3 reads CASSIDSSGGGHTGELFF.